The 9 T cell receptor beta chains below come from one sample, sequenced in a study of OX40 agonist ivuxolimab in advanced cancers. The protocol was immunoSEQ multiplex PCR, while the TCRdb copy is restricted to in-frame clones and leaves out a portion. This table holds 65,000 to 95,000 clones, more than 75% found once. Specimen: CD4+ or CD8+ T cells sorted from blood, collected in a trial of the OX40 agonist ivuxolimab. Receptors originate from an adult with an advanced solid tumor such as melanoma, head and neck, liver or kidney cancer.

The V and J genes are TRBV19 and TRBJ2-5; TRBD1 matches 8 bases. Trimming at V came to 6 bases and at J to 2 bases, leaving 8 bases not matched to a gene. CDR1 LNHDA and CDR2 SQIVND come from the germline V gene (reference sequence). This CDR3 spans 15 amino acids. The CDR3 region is CASRPMDRDQETQYF. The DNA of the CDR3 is TGTGCCAGTAGACCGATGGACAGGGATCAAGAGACCCAGTACTTC.

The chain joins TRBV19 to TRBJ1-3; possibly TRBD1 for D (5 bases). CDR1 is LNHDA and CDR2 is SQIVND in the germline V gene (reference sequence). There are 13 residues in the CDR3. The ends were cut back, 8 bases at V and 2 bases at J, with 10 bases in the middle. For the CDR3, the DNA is TGTGCCAGTCAGACAGAGCCTGGAAACACCATATATTTT. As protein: CASQTEPGNTIYF.

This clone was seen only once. Written as DNA, the CDR3 is TGTGCCAGTAGGAGCGGGACAGGGCGAACTGAAGCTTTCTTT. Translation gives CASRSGTGRTEAFF. The V call is TRBV7-9, the J call TRBJ1-1; the match to TRBD1 covers 9 bases. The CDR3 consists of 14 residues. Germline V gene sequence: CDR1 SEHNR, CDR2 FQNEAQ (reference sequence). Losses at the gene ends were 9 bases for V and 5 bases for J; bases not matched to a gene: 10.

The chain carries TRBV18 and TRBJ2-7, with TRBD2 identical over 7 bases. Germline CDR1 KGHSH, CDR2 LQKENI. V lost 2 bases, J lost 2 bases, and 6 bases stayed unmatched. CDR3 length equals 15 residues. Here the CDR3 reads CASSPYSGGAYEQYF. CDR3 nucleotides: TGTGCCAGCTCACCATATAGTGGGGGGGCCTACGAGCAGTACTTC. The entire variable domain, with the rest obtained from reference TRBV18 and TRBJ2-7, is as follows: NAGVMQNPRHLVRRRGQEARLRCSPMKGHSHVYWYRQLPEEGLKFMVYLQKENIIDESGMPKERFSAEFPKEGPSILRIQQVVRGDSAAYFCASSPYSGGAYEQYFGPGTRLTVT.

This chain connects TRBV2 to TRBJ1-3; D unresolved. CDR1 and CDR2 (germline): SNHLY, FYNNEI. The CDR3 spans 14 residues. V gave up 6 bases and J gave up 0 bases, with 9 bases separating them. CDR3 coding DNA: TGTGCCAGCAGCGCCAGTACCTCTGGAAACACCATATATTTT. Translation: CASSASTSGNTIYF.

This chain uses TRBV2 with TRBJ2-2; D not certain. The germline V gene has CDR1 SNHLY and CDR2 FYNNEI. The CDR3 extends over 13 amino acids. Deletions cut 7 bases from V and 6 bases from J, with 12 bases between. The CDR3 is CASTNSWAGELFF. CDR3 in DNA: TGTGCCAGCACCAACTCCTGGGCCGGGGAGCTGTTTTTT.

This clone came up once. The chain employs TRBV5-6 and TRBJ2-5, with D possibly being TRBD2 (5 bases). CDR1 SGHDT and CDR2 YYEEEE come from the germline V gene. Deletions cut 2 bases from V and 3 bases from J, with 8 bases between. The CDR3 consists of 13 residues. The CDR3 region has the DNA TGTGCCAGCAGCTTCCGGGGAGAAGAGACCCAGTACTTC. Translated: CASSFRGEETQYF.

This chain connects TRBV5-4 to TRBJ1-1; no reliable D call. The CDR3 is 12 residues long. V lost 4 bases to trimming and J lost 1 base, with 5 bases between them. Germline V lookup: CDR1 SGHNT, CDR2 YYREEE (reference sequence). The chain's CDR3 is CASSAWNTEAFF. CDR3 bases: TGTGCCAGCAGCGCCTGGAACACTGAAGCTTTCTTT.

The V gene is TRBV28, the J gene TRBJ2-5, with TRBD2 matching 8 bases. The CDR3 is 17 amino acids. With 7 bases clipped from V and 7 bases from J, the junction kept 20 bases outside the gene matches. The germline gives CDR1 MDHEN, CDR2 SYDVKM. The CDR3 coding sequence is TGTGCCAGCAACCGGGGCCCGTTAGCGGGACCGGTCGGGACCCAGTACTTC. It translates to CASNRGPLAGPVGTQYF.